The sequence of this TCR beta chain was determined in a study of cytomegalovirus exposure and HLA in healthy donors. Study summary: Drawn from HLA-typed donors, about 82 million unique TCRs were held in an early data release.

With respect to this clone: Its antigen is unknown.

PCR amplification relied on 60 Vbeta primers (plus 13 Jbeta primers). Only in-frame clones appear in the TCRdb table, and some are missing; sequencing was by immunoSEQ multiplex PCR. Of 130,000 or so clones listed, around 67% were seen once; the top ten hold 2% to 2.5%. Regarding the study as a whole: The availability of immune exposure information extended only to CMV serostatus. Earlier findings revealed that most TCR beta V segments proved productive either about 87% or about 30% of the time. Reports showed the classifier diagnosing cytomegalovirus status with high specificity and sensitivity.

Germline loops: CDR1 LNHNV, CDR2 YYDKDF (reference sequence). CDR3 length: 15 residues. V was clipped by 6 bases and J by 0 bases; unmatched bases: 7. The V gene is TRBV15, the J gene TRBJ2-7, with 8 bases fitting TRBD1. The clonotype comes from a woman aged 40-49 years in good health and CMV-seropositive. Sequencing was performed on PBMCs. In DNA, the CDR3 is TGTGCCACCAGGAAGGACAGGGTTAGCTCCTACGAGCAGTACTTC. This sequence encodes CATRKDRVSSYEQYF.